A selection of T cell receptor beta chains follows, all from one sample in a study of blood T cell repertoires in COVID-19. Profiling relied on immunoSEQ multiplex PCR, and the TCRdb table lists in-frame clones only, not all of them. This table holds roughly 150,000 clones, around 83% found once. The sample comprised peripheral blood. The receptor set was obtained from a woman between 65 and 79 years old who had recovered from COVID-19. CDR3s include the opening cysteine and the closing phenylalanine or tryptophan. Each record gives: clone size, D gene, J gene, V gene, CDR3 DNA, CDR3 protein. A D gene is named only where the DNA matches it firmly. Rows may omit the clone size; those that give it use once, few, many or a size class.

>many|-|TRBJ2-1|TRBV6-1
TGTGCCAGCAGTGGCCGTGGAGTTCCCTCCTACAATGAGCAGTTCTTC
CASSGRGVPSYNEQFF
>few|TRBD2|TRBJ2-3|TRBV5-1
TGCGCCAGCAGCTTTGGGACTAGCGGGGACTCCAATACGCAGTATTTT
CASSFGTSGDSNTQYF
>-|TRBD1|TRBJ2-3|TRBV24-1
TGTGCCACCAGTGATGGGGACAGGGATACGCAGTATTTT
CATSDGDRDTQYF
>-|-|TRBJ1-3|TRBV7-8
TGTGCCAGCAGGAGGTTTGGGGGGGACCAAGCTGGAAACACCATATATTTT
CASRRFGGDQAGNTIYF
>-|-|TRBJ1-1|TRBV12-3/TRBV12-4
TGTGCCAGCAGTTTAGCGGGGCAACAAGCTTTCTTT
CASSLAGQQAFF
>-|-|TRBJ2-3|TRBV5-1
TGCGCCAGCAGCCCCCCGGGCCTGGGGCCAGATACGCAGTATTTT
CASSPPGLGPDTQYF
>-|TRBD1|TRBJ2-7|TRBV19
TGTGCCAGTACCCCGGCTTGGGGACAGGGGGCCCCCTACGAGCAGTACTTC
CASTPAWGQGAPYEQYF
>-|-|TRBJ2-7|TRBV3-1/TRBV3-2
TGTGCCAGCAGCCATGGAGGGGCGAACAGGGGTGGAGGCGAGCAGTACTTC
CASSHGGANRGGGEQYF
>-|-|TRBJ2-1|TRBV7-3
TGTGCCAGCGCCTCCGGGACACCCTACAATGAGCAGTTCTTC
CASASGTPYNEQFF
>-|-|TRBJ1-2|TRBV29-1
TGCAGCGGCAGAGGGTCCGGCGGCTACACCTTC
CSGRGSGGYTF
>-|-|TRBJ1-4|TRBV4-3
TGCGCCAGCAGCCAAGAGGGGAGGGCGGGTGAAAAACTGTTTTTT
CASSQEGRAGEKLFF
>-|TRBD1|TRBJ1-1|TRBV3-1/TRBV3-2
TGTGCCAGCAGCCAAGCGGCAGGGGGAACTGAAGCTTTCTTT
CASSQAAGGTEAFF
>-|TRBD1|TRBJ1-1|TRBV2
TGTGCCAGCAGCCCGGACAGGGTGAACACTGAAGCTTTCTTT
CASSPDRVNTEAFF
>-|-|TRBJ1-5|TRBV5-6
TGTGCCAGCAGCATACAGCCTTATAGCAATCAGCCCCAGCATTTT
CASSIQPYSNQPQHF
>-|-|TRBJ1-5|TRBV6-6
TGTGCCAGCAGCGCACAGGTGGATCAGCCCCAGCATTTT
CASSAQVDQPQHF